Listed below are T cell receptor beta chains from one sample, sequenced in a study of blood T cell repertoires in COVID-19. Sequencing used immunoSEQ multiplex PCR; TCRdb keeps in-frame clones, though not all of them. The sample records 130,000 to 150,000 clones, approximately 88% being singletons. Material for sequencing was peripheral blood. The origin of the receptors is a woman aged 45-65 years with acute or convalescent COVID-19. Each CDR3 is given with its conserved first and last residue. Fields, in order: V gene, J gene, clone size, D gene, CDR3 DNA, CDR3 protein. A D gene is named only where the DNA matches it firmly. Size values are once, few and many counts, or a class for expanded clones, and some rows have none.

TRBV5-1,TRBJ1-3,.,.,TGCGCCAGCAGCTTGTCTGGCAATCCAAACACCATATATTTT,CASSLSGNPNTIYF
TRBV5-1,TRBJ2-6,.,TRBD2,TGCGCCAGCAGCCCCTACCTCCCGAGCGGGAGGTTCTCTGGGGCCAACGTCCTGACTTTC,CASSPYLPSGRFSGANVLTF
TRBV24-1,TRBJ2-2,.,TRBD1,TGTGCCACCATGACAGGGGGCAACACCGGGGAGCTGTTTTTT,CATMTGGNTGELFF
TRBV9,TRBJ1-4,.,.,TGTGCCAGCGGGAATACAGCGGCGAATGAAAAACTGTTTTTT,CASGNTAANEKLFF
TRBV27,TRBJ1-1,once,TRBD1,TGTGCCAGCAGCTTGGGGGAGGGACAGGGGCCACTGAACACTGAAGCTTTCTTT,CASSLGEGQGPLNTEAFF
TRBV18,TRBJ2-7,.,.,TGTGCCAGCTCACCCCGAGGGCCCTACGAGCAGTACTTC,CASSPRGPYEQYF
TRBV6-6,TRBJ2-3,once,.,TGTGCCAGCAGTTCTGAACGGACTAGCACAGATACGCAGTATTTT,CASSSERTSTDTQYF
TRBV5-1,TRBJ2-3,.,TRBD1,TGCGCCAGCAGCTTTGGACAGGGAAACACAGATACGCAGTATTTT,CASSFGQGNTDTQYF
TRBV14,TRBJ1-2,.,.,TGTGCCAGCAGCCAAGATTTTAATAACTATGGCTACACCTTC,CASSQDFNNYGYTF
TRBV28,TRBJ1-1,.,.,TGTGCCAGCAGTCCCTCGGGTCTTGAAGCTTTCTTT,CASSPSGLEAFF
TRBV4-2,TRBJ2-5,once,TRBD2,TGTGCCAGCAGCCAAGAAATAGCGGGGGGCGGAGAGACCCAGTACTTC,CASSQEIAGGGETQYF
TRBV7-3,TRBJ1-1,few,.,TGTGCCAGCAGCCCCTTGAACAGTGGCACTGAAGCTTTCTTT,CASSPLNSGTEAFF
TRBV2,TRBJ2-1,.,TRBD2,TGTGCCAGCAGACTCCTAGCGGGCCTTTACAATGAGCAGTTCTTC,CASRLLAGLYNEQFF
TRBV6-5,TRBJ1-2,.,TRBD1,TGTGCCAGCTCGGGACAGAACTATGGCTACACCTTC,CASSGQNYGYTF
TRBV6-5,TRBJ2-1,.,.,TGTGCCAGCATTTCTAGTTCCTACTCCTACAATGAGCAGTTCTTC,CASISSSYSYNEQFF
TRBV20-1,TRBJ2-4,.,.,TGCAGTGCTAGTGGGGGGCAGTGGAGAAACATTCAGTACTTC,CSASGGQWRNIQYF
TRBV5-4,TRBJ2-5,.,TRBD2,TGTGCCAGCGGGTTTAGCGGGAGGAGTACGGTTCAGGAGACCCAGTACTTC,CASGFSGRSTVQETQYF
TRBV30,TRBJ2-3,.,.,TGTGCCTGGAGTGCAGAAGATACGCAGTATTTT,CAWSAEDTQYF
TRBV6-5,TRBJ2-7,.,.,TGTGCCAGCAGTTACTCATGGGGGACTCGGGAGCAGTACTTC,CASSYSWGTREQYF
TRBV7-3,TRBJ2-1,.,.,TGTGCCAGCAGCTTATTCCCCAGGGCTTCGACAGAGCAGTTCTTC,CASSLFPRASTEQFF
TRBV7-9,TRBJ1-5,.,.,TGTGCCAGCAGCTTAATGTCAGGGGATCAGCCCCAGCATTTT,CASSLMSGDQPQHF
TRBV1,TRBJ2-7,.,.,TGCACCAGCAGCCTCCCTGGGCGGGAGGAAACCTACGAGCAGTACTTC,CTSSLPGREETYEQYF
TRBV5-1,TRBJ1-2,.,.,TGCGCCAGCAGCTTGGGGCAGGCGAATGGCTACACCTTC,CASSLGQANGYTF
TRBV18,TRBJ2-5,.,.,TGTGCCAGCTCACACAATTCAGGGAAAGAGACCCAGTACTTC,CASSHNSGKETQYF
TRBV11-2,TRBJ1-2,few,.,TGTGCCAGCAGCTTAGTCGATCCGGTTAATGGCTACACCTTC,CASSLVDPVNGYTF
TRBV7-3,TRBJ2-3,.,TRBD1,TGTGCCAGCAGCTTACTAGGGCGGGGACAGGGGCTCGGGGATACGCAGTATTTT,CASSLLGRGQGLGDTQYF
TRBV18,TRBJ2-5,once,TRBD2,TGTGCCAGCTCACCACTAGCGGGCCCCCAAGAGACCCAGTACTTC,CASSPLAGPQETQYF
TRBV27,TRBJ1-4,.,.,TGTGCCAGCCGAGGGGAAAAACTGTTTTTT,CASRGEKLFF
TRBV7-3,TRBJ1-1,once,.,TGTGCCAGCAGCTTTTCTTCGGGGGCTGAAGCTTTCTTT,CASSFSSGAEAFF
TRBV6-1,TRBJ1-1,.,.,TGTGCCAGCAGTGAGCAGGGGAGGAACACTGAAGCTTTCTTT,CASSEQGRNTEAFF
TRBV4-1,TRBJ1-6,.,.,TGCGCCAGCAGCCAAGTGGATGGAGCGGCTTCACCCCTCCACTTT,CASSQVDGAASPLHF
TRBV11-1,TRBJ2-5,.,.,TGTGCCAGCAGCTTGGCGGAGGGTGTTCAAGAGACCCAGTACTTC,CASSLAEGVQETQYF
TRBV5-1,TRBJ2-3,.,TRBD2,TGCGCCAGCAGCTTGGGTAGCGGGTTCACAGATACGCAGTATTTT,CASSLGSGFTDTQYF
TRBV6-4,TRBJ1-5,.,.,TGTGCCAGCAGGACAAAGGGACTCGATAGCAATCAGCCCCAGCATTTT,CASRTKGLDSNQPQHF
TRBV29-1,TRBJ2-6,.,TRBD1,TGCAGCGTTATAACAGGGGTTGGGGCCAACGTCCTGACTTTC,CSVITGVGANVLTF
TRBV27,TRBJ1-2,.,.,TGTGCCAGCAGTCCTCCACCGTCAGGGATGGGATTCTATGGCTACACCTTC,CASSPPPSGMGFYGYTF